The rows below give T cell receptor beta chains drawn from one sample of a study of blood T cell repertoires in COVID-19. Clones were sequenced by immunoSEQ multiplex PCR, and TCRdb holds only the in-frame ones, with some missing. The data contain about 480,000 clones, roughly 88% of them singletons. The source material was PBMCs or T cells enriched from blood (not recorded which). All receptors derive from a woman aged 40 to 50 who had recovered from COVID-19. The CDR3 runs from the conserved cysteine through the conserved F or W. Fields, in order: D gene, clone size, V gene, J gene, CDR3 DNA, CDR3 protein. D genes are given only for firm matches. Not all rows give a size; the values are once, few, many and, for expanded clones, a class.

D gene: .
clone size: .
V gene: TRBV28
J gene: TRBJ1-2
CDR3 DNA: TGTGCCAGCAACCCCTTCCTTGGACTGCGGGGCTATGGCTACACCTTC
CDR3 protein: CASNPFLGLRGYGYTF

D gene: .
clone size: .
V gene: TRBV19
J gene: TRBJ1-1
CDR3 DNA: TGTGCCAGTAGACCTCGGTGGGGCCTGGGCACTGAAGCTTTCTTT
CDR3 protein: CASRPRWGLGTEAFF

D gene: .
clone size: .
V gene: TRBV11-3
J gene: TRBJ1-2
CDR3 DNA: TGTGCCAGCAGCCCCCCGAGGACAAACTATGGCTACACCTTC
CDR3 protein: CASSPPRTNYGYTF

D gene: .
clone size: few
V gene: TRBV27
J gene: TRBJ1-2
CDR3 DNA: TGTGCCAGCAGCCTAGGAAGCTCTTATGGCTACACCTTC
CDR3 protein: CASSLGSSYGYTF

D gene: TRBD1
clone size: few
V gene: TRBV2
J gene: TRBJ1-2
CDR3 DNA: TGTGCCACCACCCAGGGGGCGGCCTATGGCTACACCTTC
CDR3 protein: CATTQGAAYGYTF

D gene: .
clone size: .
V gene: TRBV5-8
J gene: TRBJ2-7
CDR3 DNA: TGTGCCAGCAGCTTGAATATTTACGAGCAGTACTTC
CDR3 protein: CASSLNIYEQYF

D gene: TRBD1
clone size: .
V gene: TRBV10-3
J gene: TRBJ1-2
CDR3 DNA: TGTGCCATCAGTGAACGACAGGGGAGAAGGGATGGCTACACCTTC
CDR3 protein: CAISERQGRRDGYTF

D gene: .
clone size: .
V gene: TRBV28
J gene: TRBJ1-5
CDR3 DNA: TGTGCCAGCAGTATGCGGACAGCTAGCAATCAGCCCCAGCATTTT
CDR3 protein: CASSMRTASNQPQHF

D gene: .
clone size: .
V gene: TRBV19
J gene: TRBJ1-4
CDR3 DNA: TGTGCCAGTAGTATACAGGGGTCTAAGGAAAAACTGTTTTTT
CDR3 protein: CASSIQGSKEKLFF

D gene: TRBD1
clone size: .
V gene: TRBV29-1
J gene: TRBJ2-5
CDR3 DNA: TGCAGCGCGTATCGGACAGGCTTCCAAGAGACCCAGTACTTC
CDR3 protein: CSAYRTGFQETQYF

D gene: TRBD1
clone size: .
V gene: TRBV2
J gene: TRBJ2-5
CDR3 DNA: TGTGCCAGCAGAACGGACAGGGGTCTGCAAGAGACCCAGTACTTC
CDR3 protein: CASRTDRGLQETQYF

D gene: TRBD2
clone size: .
V gene: TRBV7-9
J gene: TRBJ2-1
CDR3 DNA: TGTGCCAGCAGCTCTGGGCTAGCGGGAGGGAAATACAATGAGCAGTTCTTC
CDR3 protein: CASSSGLAGGKYNEQFF

D gene: TRBD1
clone size: .
V gene: TRBV7-8
J gene: TRBJ2-5
CDR3 DNA: TGTGCCAGCAACGACAATACAGGGGGAGGAGAGACCCAGTACTTC
CDR3 protein: CASNDNTGGGETQYF

D gene: TRBD1
clone size: .
V gene: TRBV6-2/TRBV6-3
J gene: TRBJ2-2
CDR3 DNA: TGTGCCAGCAGCCCTGGACAGGGTACGGGCACCGGGGAGCTGTTTTTT
CDR3 protein: CASSPGQGTGTGELFF

D gene: .
clone size: .
V gene: TRBV6-5
J gene: TRBJ1-1
CDR3 DNA: TGTGCCAGCAGTTACTCAGGGGCAGAGAACACTGAAGCTTTCTTT
CDR3 protein: CASSYSGAENTEAFF

D gene: TRBD2
clone size: few
V gene: TRBV19
J gene: TRBJ2-3
CDR3 DNA: TGTGCCAGTAGTATTAATTGGCTAGCGGGAGATACGCAGTATTTT
CDR3 protein: CASSINWLAGDTQYF

D gene: TRBD2
clone size: .
V gene: TRBV11-3
J gene: TRBJ2-3
CDR3 DNA: TGTGCCAGCAGCTTAGGAAAAGCGGGAGGGATTGATACGCAGTATTTT
CDR3 protein: CASSLGKAGGIDTQYF

D gene: TRBD1
clone size: once
V gene: TRBV7-6
J gene: TRBJ2-1
CDR3 DNA: TGTGCCAGCAGCGGGGGTGACAGGGCCTTCCTCATTGAGCAGTTCTTC
CDR3 protein: CASSGGDRAFLIEQFF

D gene: TRBD1
clone size: .
V gene: TRBV2
J gene: TRBJ1-4
CDR3 DNA: TGTGCCAGCAGGAGACAGGGAGAGGGTGAAAAACTGTTTTTT
CDR3 protein: CASRRQGEGEKLFF

D gene: .
clone size: .
V gene: TRBV2
J gene: TRBJ2-4
CDR3 DNA: TGTGCCAGCTGGGATTTGTTAGGGGTAACGGGCAAAAACATTCAGTACTTC
CDR3 protein: CASWDLLGVTGKNIQYF

D gene: TRBD2
clone size: .
V gene: TRBV7-2
J gene: TRBJ2-7
CDR3 DNA: TGTGCCAGCAACCGTGGGGGACTAGCGACCGAGCAGTACTTC
CDR3 protein: CASNRGGLATEQYF

D gene: TRBD1
clone size: .
V gene: TRBV4-2
J gene: TRBJ2-2
CDR3 DNA: TGTGCCAGCAGCCCTCAGACAGGGTCGGAGAACACCGGGGAGCTGTTTTTT
CDR3 protein: CASSPQTGSENTGELFF

D gene: .
clone size: .
V gene: TRBV14
J gene: TRBJ1-3
CDR3 DNA: TGTGCCAGCAGCCTGAGAGCTGGAAACACCATATATTTT
CDR3 protein: CASSLRAGNTIYF

D gene: TRBD1
clone size: .
V gene: TRBV18
J gene: TRBJ2-4
CDR3 DNA: TGTGCCAGCTCACACCGACAGGGGTTGGCCAAAAACATTCAGTACTTC
CDR3 protein: CASSHRQGLAKNIQYF

D gene: TRBD1
clone size: .
V gene: TRBV27
J gene: TRBJ1-2
CDR3 DNA: TGTGCCAGCAGTTTGGGACAGGGGAACTATGGCTACACCTTC
CDR3 protein: CASSLGQGNYGYTF

D gene: TRBD1
clone size: .
V gene: TRBV6-1
J gene: TRBJ2-7
CDR3 DNA: TGTGCCAGCAGTGAAAGGACAGGTCCGAAGTACTTC
CDR3 protein: CASSERTGPKYF

D gene: .
clone size: .
V gene: TRBV7-9
J gene: TRBJ2-7
CDR3 DNA: TGTGCCAGCAGCTTTGTGAGAGGGGGTGGCTACGAGCAGTACTTC
CDR3 protein: CASSFVRGGGYEQYF

D gene: .
clone size: .
V gene: TRBV27
J gene: TRBJ2-1
CDR3 DNA: TGTGCCAGCAGTTTAGGAACAGCCTACAATGAGCAGTTCTTC
CDR3 protein: CASSLGTAYNEQFF

D gene: .
clone size: .
V gene: TRBV3-1/TRBV3-2
J gene: TRBJ2-2
CDR3 DNA: TGTGCCAGCAGGCAGGGATTGTCGGGGGAGCTGTTTTTT
CDR3 protein: CASRQGLSGELFF

D gene: TRBD1
clone size: .
V gene: TRBV5-1
J gene: TRBJ1-1
CDR3 DNA: TGCGCCAGCAGCTTCGGGGACAGGGGGAACACTGAAGCTTTCTTT
CDR3 protein: CASSFGDRGNTEAFF

D gene: .
clone size: .
V gene: TRBV7-9
J gene: TRBJ1-5
CDR3 DNA: TGTGCCAGCAGCTTAGCCGGGGGGGATCAGCCCCAGCATTTT
CDR3 protein: CASSLAGGDQPQHF

D gene: TRBD1
clone size: few
V gene: TRBV9
J gene: TRBJ2-1
CDR3 DNA: TGTGCCAGCAGCAGGGACAGGAACAATGAGCAGTTCTTC
CDR3 protein: CASSRDRNNEQFF

D gene: TRBD2
clone size: .
V gene: TRBV7-2
J gene: TRBJ2-1
CDR3 DNA: TGTGCCAGCAGCTTAGCGCCTGGACTAGGGAGGAATGAGCAGTTCTTC
CDR3 protein: CASSLAPGLGRNEQFF

D gene: .
clone size: .
V gene: TRBV7-9
J gene: TRBJ1-2
CDR3 DNA: TGTGCCAGCAGCTTAATGGGAATACAGGGAAACGGGGGCTACACCTTC
CDR3 protein: CASSLMGIQGNGGYTF

D gene: .
clone size: .
V gene: TRBV28
J gene: TRBJ1-2
CDR3 DNA: TGTGCCAGCAGTTTCGGTGGTCTCGGCTACACCTTC
CDR3 protein: CASSFGGLGYTF

D gene: TRBD1
clone size: .
V gene: TRBV11-3
J gene: TRBJ2-1
CDR3 DNA: TGTGCCAGCAGCTTAGAGACAGGGAGTGAGCAGTTCTTC
CDR3 protein: CASSLETGSEQFF

D gene: TRBD2
clone size: .
V gene: TRBV7-2
J gene: TRBJ2-1
CDR3 DNA: TGTGCCAGCAGCTTAGGGCCCCCGGGACTAGGGTCCTACAATGAGCAGTTCTTC
CDR3 protein: CASSLGPPGLGSYNEQFF

D gene: .
clone size: .
V gene: TRBV19
J gene: TRBJ2-1
CDR3 DNA: TGTGCCAGTAGTATTAGACTCATCTCCAACAATGAGCAGTTCTTC
CDR3 protein: CASSIRLISNNEQFF

D gene: TRBD1
clone size: .
V gene: TRBV19
J gene: TRBJ1-5
CDR3 DNA: TGTGCCAGTAGTATAGGGACAGGGGGCAATCAGCCCCAGCATTTT
CDR3 protein: CASSIGTGGNQPQHF

D gene: .
clone size: .
V gene: TRBV5-4
J gene: TRBJ2-7
CDR3 DNA: TGTGCCAGCAGCTTGGGAACTGATACCTACGAGCAGTACTTC
CDR3 protein: CASSLGTDTYEQYF

D gene: .
clone size: .
V gene: TRBV4-3
J gene: TRBJ1-5
CDR3 DNA: TGCGCCAGCAGCCAAGGTCCTAATCAGCCCCAGCATTTT
CDR3 protein: CASSQGPNQPQHF

D gene: TRBD2
clone size: once
V gene: TRBV7-7
J gene: TRBJ2-1
CDR3 DNA: TGTGCCAGCAGCCCTTCCTCGGGGCTAGCGGGCTTCAATGAGCAGTTCTTC
CDR3 protein: CASSPSSGLAGFNEQFF

D gene: .
clone size: once
V gene: TRBV2
J gene: TRBJ1-5
CDR3 DNA: TGTGCCAGCAGTGAACGGGCAGGGTGGGGCAATCAGCCCCAGCATTTT
CDR3 protein: CASSERAGWGNQPQHF

D gene: TRBD1
clone size: .
V gene: TRBV6-5
J gene: TRBJ1-1
CDR3 DNA: TGTGCCAGCAGTTACTCGGAGGGGGCAGCACAAGCTTTCTTT
CDR3 protein: CASSYSEGAAQAFF

D gene: TRBD1
clone size: .
V gene: TRBV10-2
J gene: TRBJ1-3
CDR3 DNA: TGCGCCAGCAGTGAGTCGAAGGGGACAGGGGGCTCTGGAAACACCATATATTTT
CDR3 protein: CASSESKGTGGSGNTIYF

D gene: TRBD1
clone size: .
V gene: TRBV7-9
J gene: TRBJ1-4
CDR3 DNA: TGTGCCAGCAGCCTGGGACAGACTAATGAAAAACTGTTTTTT
CDR3 protein: CASSLGQTNEKLFF